This T cell receptor beta chain emerged from a study of T cells in Graves' hyperthyroidism and ophthalmopathy. Findings and caveats of the study: Ophthalmopathy, as predicted by the model, came a median 6.5 months after the prediction.

Out of more than 8 ml of fresh peripheral blood came the PBMCs. V was shortened by 5 bases and J by 1 base, with 13 bases between the two germline ends. Germline V gene lookup returns CDR1 SGHRS and CDR2 YFSETQ. The CDR3 covers 14 residues. Amplified TCR beta CDR3 regions came from RNA transcripts. RT-PCR in the first round (using the HTBI primer set) targeted the TCR CDR3. In TCRdb, the multiplex PCR reads were re-called with MiXCR into one record per CDR3 protein. The table records some 400,000 distinct CDR3 sequences, under 20% of them present only once. In its sample, this clonotype was seen many times. Antigen unknown.

The V gene is TRBV5-1, the J gene TRBJ2-7, with D possibly being TRBD1 (6 bases). Sequenced sample: blood. This clonotype was obtained from a woman between 18 and 29 years old with Graves' hyperthyroidism. The CDR3 protein is CASSSPGTSYEQYF. The CDR3, as DNA: TGCGCCAGCAGTTCCCCCGGGACATCCTACGAGCAGTACTTC.